These 8 T cell receptor beta chains share one sample of origin, sequenced in a study of CD8+ T cells in alopecia areata. Sample treatment: oral pan-JAK inhibitor, 5-10 mg twice daily. It was cDNA, reverse transcribed from extracted RNA, that served as the sequencing template. The table came from immunoSEQ multiplex PCR; TCRdb's copy has only in-frame clones and leaves some out. The top ten hold approximately 31% of the sample, which has roughly 120,000 clones, 58% seen once. The material sequenced was CD8+ T cells sorted from blood, taken at week 4, from a patient treated with tofacitinib. Receptors originate from a human donor with alopecia areata.

This clone came up a few times. The chain joins TRBV27 to TRBJ1-1, with 9 bases matching TRBD1. With 4 bases clipped from V and 7 bases from J, the junction kept 4 bases outside the gene matches. The CDR3 consists of 13 residues. Germline assignment: CDR1 MNHEY and CDR2 SMNVEV (reference sequence). The CDR3 DNA reads TGTGCCAGCAGTTCCGGGACAGGGCATGAAGCTTTCTTT. Its protein product is CASSSGTGHEAFF.

The chain joins TRBV29-1 to TRBJ2-1; D could derive from TRBD1 or TRBD2 (5 bases each). Germline lookup yields CDR1 SQVTM and CDR2 ANQGSEA. V lost 0 bases to trimming and J lost 0 bases, with 15 bases between them. This CDR3 spans 17 amino acids. In nucleotides, the CDR3 is TGCAGCGTTGAAGACCCCCTTGGGGGTGTCTCCTACAATGAGCAGTTCTTC. Translating it yields CSVEDPLGGVSYNEQFF.

This clone came up a few times. This rearrangement joins TRBV29-1 to TRBJ1-2; possible D gene TRBD1, 5 bases. Trimming removed 6 bases from V and 7 bases from J, with 21 bases in between. The length of the CDR3 is 14 residues. Germline CDR1 and CDR2: SQVTM and ANQGSEA. The CDR3, as DNA: TGCAGCGTGGGGGAGTTGCCTGTGTGGGCTGGCTACACCTTC. This encodes CSVGELPVWAGYTF.

The CDR3 bases are TGCAGCGCCGAAAGGACAGGGGAGCAGTTCTTC. It encodes CSAERTGEQFF. The rearrangement joins TRBV29-1 to TRBJ2-1, with TRBD1 matching over 8 bases. CDR1 and CDR2 from the germline V gene are SQVTM and ANQGSEA. Germline trimming cut 7 bases from V and 10 bases from J; bases unmatched to any gene: 6. CDR3 length equals 11 residues.

The rearrangement uses TRBV30 and TRBJ2-7; D may be TRBD1 or TRBD2 (5 bases each). Germline assignment: CDR1 GTSNPN and CDR2 SVGIG (reference sequence). This CDR3 is built from 14 residues. With 1 base removed from V and 2 bases from J, the gap between germline ends came to 12 bases. The CDR3 DNA is TGTGCCTGGAGTGAGGGACGCGGCCCCTACGAGCAGTACTTC. The encoded protein is CAWSEGRGPYEQYF.

J is TRBJ1-2 and V is TRBV5-6; no clear D gene. From germline, CDR1 is SGHDT and CDR2 YYEEEE. This CDR3 spans 9 amino acids. Trimming shortened V by 0 bases and J by 13 bases, and 4 bases separated the two germline ends. The CDR3 nucleotides read TGTGCCAGCAGCTTGGAGCTCACCTTC. Residues: CASSLELTF.

This clone came up a few times. The chain recombines TRBV4-3 with TRBJ2-1; unclear D gene. This CDR3 is 18 amino acids long. CDR1 is LGHNA and CDR2 is YSLEER in the germline V gene. V gave up 0 bases and J gave up 7 bases, with 22 bases separating them. The CDR3 sequence: CASSQDSHFSSPDNEQFF. Here the CDR3 DNA reads TGCGCCAGCAGCCAAGATAGCCATTTCTCAAGTCCTGATAATGAGCAGTTCTTC.

V usage is TRBV29-1 and J usage is TRBJ2-2, with TRBD2 matching 11 bases. Unmatched junction bases numbered 8, after V lost 4 bases and J lost 7 bases. The germline V gene encodes CDR1 SQVTM and CDR2 ANQGSEA. This CDR3 comprises 15 residues. CDR3 residues: CSVGLAGGSYGELFF. The CDR3 coding sequence is TGCAGCGTTGGCCTAGCGGGGGGTTCGTACGGGGAGCTGTTTTTT.